One and the same sample provided the 22 T cell receptor beta chains below, sequenced in a study of T cells in Graves' hyperthyroidism and ophthalmopathy. RNA transcripts were the template for amplifying TCR beta CDR3 regions. When the TCR CDR3 underwent first-round RT-PCR, the HTBI primer set was used. MiXCR was run by TCRdb on the multiplex PCR reads, yielding one entry per CDR3 protein. There are some 210,000 distinct CDR3 sequences in the sample; 17% occur only once, and under 65% lies in the top ten. The sequenced sample was blood. The receptors were gathered from a man between 45 and 60 years old with Graves' hyperthyroidism.

This clonotype was counted at least ten times. J is TRBJ2-2 and V is TRBV6-1; D gene ambiguous. Germline V CDR1 and CDR2: MNHNS, SASEGT. Trimming shortened V by 3 bases and J by 6 bases, and 14 bases separated the two germline ends. The CDR3 length is 15 residues. The CDR3 nucleotides are TGTGCCAGCAGTGACTACGGTGTGCCCCCCGGGGAGCTGTTTTTT. It is translated as CASSDYGVPPGELFF.

Comment on this clonotype: This may be a read error, as it is one base from a much larger clone. The chain employs TRBV30 and TRBJ1-2; TRBD1 is a possible D gene (6 bases). The CDR3 length is 13 residues. V was clipped by 4 bases and J by 8 bases, with 17 bases between them. Germline loops: CDR1 GTSNPN, CDR2 SVGIG (reference sequence). CDR3 loop: CAWMGGAWRGYTF. The CDR3 DNA is TGTGCCTGGATGGGGGGCGCTTGGCGGGGCTACACCTTC. Full variable domain (missing parts from reference TRBV30 and TRBJ1-2): SQTIHQWPATLVQPVGSPLSLECTVEGTSNPNLYWYRQAAGRGLQLLFYSVGIGQISSEVPQNLSASRPQDRQFILSSKKLLLSDSGFYLCAWMGGAWRGYTFGSGTRLTVV.

This clonotype was recorded at least ten times. The rearrangement uses TRBV2 and TRBJ2-1; the D gene is possibly TRBD2 (5 bases). The V end lost 3 bases, the J end lost 9 bases, and 15 bases lay between the germline ends. There are 14 residues in the CDR3. Germline CDR1 and CDR2: SNHLY and FYNNEI. The CDR3 reads CASSEVGRDTEQFF. As DNA, the CDR3 is TGTGCCAGCAGTGAGGTCGGACGGGATACTGAGCAGTTCTTC. Full variable domain (outside the CDR3, taken from reference TRBV2 and TRBJ2-1): EPEVTQTPSHQVTQMGQEVILRCVPISNHLYFYWYRQILGQKVEFLVSFYNNEISEKSEIFDDQFSVERPDGSNFTLKIRSTKLEDSAMYFCASSEVGRDTEQFFGPGTRLTVL.

This clonotype was detected a few times. This sequence joins TRBV6-1 and TRBJ1-6, with 8 bases that match TRBD1. Germline trimming cut 2 bases from V and 9 bases from J; bases unmatched to any gene: 6. Germline CDR1 MNHNS, CDR2 SASEGT. This CDR3 has 15 amino acids. This CDR3 is CASSELPGGPSPLHF. CDR3 in DNA: TGTGCCAGCAGTGAATTGCCAGGGGGCCCTTCACCCCTCCACTTT.

In the case of this clonotype: This may be a read error: a much more frequent sequence differs by one nucleotide. This chain links TRBV12-3 or TRBV12-4 with TRBJ2-3, with 10 positions matching TRBD2. This CDR3 comprises 15 residues. In nucleotides, the CDR3 is TGTGCCAGCAGTTCGACTAGCGGGCTAACAGATGCGCAGTATTTT. Translation: CASSSTSGLTDAQYF.

V and J are TRBV12-3 or TRBV12-4 and TRBJ2-5; D is possibly TRBD2 (6 bases). This CDR3 contains 12 residues. Trimming removed 7 bases at V and 2 bases at J, with 8 bases between. CDR3 sequence reads: CASTGSQETQYF. The CDR3 region has the DNA TGTGCCAGCACCGGGAGTCAAGAGACCCAGTACTTC.

This clonotype was counted between two and nine times. The genes are TRBV10-3 and TRBJ2-7, with D perhaps TRBD2 (5 bases). There are 12 residues in the CDR3. V was cut by 4 bases and J by 6 bases, with 10 bases left in between. Germline lookup yields CDR1 ENHRY and CDR2 SYGVKD. The CDR3 nucleotides read TGTGCCATCAGTGTGAGGGTGGGCGAGCAGTACTTC. Amino acids: CAISVRVGEQYF.

This clonotype was counted ten times or more. This sequence joins TRBV14 and TRBJ2-1; D gene ambiguous. V shed 4 bases and J shed 3 bases, with 10 bases lying between them. The CDR3 runs 14 residues. Germline loops: CDR1 SGHDN, CDR2 FVKESK. In DNA form, the CDR3 reads TGTGCCAGCAGCCCCATGGCAGGCTACAATGAGCAGTTCTTC. Protein sequence: CASSPMAGYNEQFF.

V and J are TRBV27 and TRBJ2-7; possible D gene TRBD1, 6 bases. The CDR3 contains 14 residues. The V and J ends lost 10 bases and 2 bases respectively, with 18 bases between them. CDR1 MNHEY and CDR2 SMNVEV come from the germline V gene (reference sequence). CDR3: CANPSDRKAYEQYF. CDR3 bases: TGTGCCAACCCCTCAGACAGGAAGGCCTACGAGCAGTACTTC.

This clonotype was picked up many times. The chain carries TRBV20-1 and TRBJ2-1; TRBD2 matches at 8 bases. This CDR3 is 12 amino acids long. V gave up 5 bases and J gave up 8 bases; unmatched junction bases: 5. The germline CDR1 and CDR2 sequences are DFQATT and SNEGSKA (reference sequence). The CDR3 sequence is CSAPRTSYEQFF. CDR3 nucleotides: TGCAGTGCTCCCCGGACTAGCTATGAGCAGTTCTTC.

In its sample, this clonotype was seen many times. The V call is TRBV28, the J call TRBJ2-7, with D perhaps given as TRBD1 or TRBD2 (5 bases each). Trimming removed 4 bases at V and 0 bases at J, with 16 bases between. Per the germline V gene, CDR1 is MDHEN and CDR2 is SYDVKM. The CDR3 spans 16 residues. CDR3: CASSWSGTASSYEQYF. The CDR3 DNA sequence: TGTGCCAGCAGTTGGTCCGGGACCGCGAGCTCCTACGAGCAGTACTTC.

The V gene is TRBV5-1, the J gene TRBJ2-6, with 7 bases lining up with TRBD1. Germline trimming cut 5 bases from V and 0 bases from J; bases unmatched to any gene: 5. The germline CDR1 and CDR2 sequences are SGHRS and YFSETQ. The CDR3 is 16 residues long. The CDR3 DNA follows: TGCGCCAGCAGTACAGGGGATTACTCTGGGGCCAACGTCCTGACTTTC. It encodes CASSTGDYSGANVLTF.

The table lists this clonotype with many counts. V is TRBV4-1 and J is TRBJ1-2; TRBD1 matches at 7 bases. Trimming took 2 bases from V and 0 from J; bases not matched to a gene: 6. Germline V gene data show CDR1 as MGHRA and CDR2 as YSYEKL. The CDR3 has 16 amino acids. The CDR3 here is CASSQRWTGTNYGYTF. CDR3 DNA: TGCGCCAGCAGCCAAAGGTGGACAGGAACTAACTATGGCTACACCTTC.

This clonotype has more than one count but fewer than ten. A much larger clonotype is one base distant, so this may be a read error. The chain uses TRBV30 and TRBJ1-5; perhaps TRBD1 as D (6 bases). The CDR3 contains 15 residues. CDR1 is GTSNPN, CDR2 SVGIG, per germline (reference sequence). With 2 bases removed from V and 3 bases from J, the gap between germline ends came to 14 bases. As DNA, the CDR3 is TGTGCCTGGAGTACCGGACAGATCGACAATCAGCCCCAGCATTTT. Protein: CAWSTGQIDNQPQHF.

A few counts support this clonotype. This sequence joins TRBV19 and TRBJ1-1, with D possibly TRBD1 on 6 matching bases. Germline V lookup: CDR1 LNHDA, CDR2 SQIVND (reference sequence). V lost 5 bases, J lost 0 bases, and 13 bases lay in between. The CDR3 is 15 amino acids. This CDR3 is CASSSTGHLNTEAFF. CDR3 nucleotide sequence: TGTGCCAGTAGTTCGACGGGACACTTGAACACTGAAGCTTTCTTT.

This clonotype was counted ten times or more. This sequence joins TRBV5-1 and TRBJ2-1; TRBD1 agrees at 7 bases. The CDR3 has 12 residues. Germline V gene lookup returns CDR1 SGHRS and CDR2 YFSETQ. V was clipped by 4 bases and J by 9 bases; unmatched bases: 4. The DNA for the CDR3 is TGCGCCAGCAGCATCACAGGGGTTGAGCAGTTCTTC. Translating gives CASSITGVEQFF.

This chain uses TRBV4-3 with TRBJ2-7; the D is unclear. Germline V CDR1 and CDR2: LGHNA, YSLEER. The CDR3 totals 13 residues. The ends were cut back, 1 base at V and 4 bases at J, with 8 bases in the middle. This chain's CDR3 is CASSQGQEYEQYF. CDR3 DNA: TGCGCCAGCAGCCAAGGGCAGGAGTACGAGCAGTACTTC.

There are many counts of this clonotype. J is TRBJ2-3 and V is TRBV7-3; possibly TRBD2 for D (5 bases). Per germline, CDR1 SGHTA and CDR2 FQGTGA. V was pared by 5 bases and J by 1 base, with 13 bases between. This CDR3 spans 15 amino acids. This CDR3 is CASSPLGSRTDTQYF. The CDR3 DNA reads as TGTGCCAGCAGCCCGCTGGGGAGCCGCACAGATACGCAGTATTTT.

This clonotype was found once. This clone may be a read error of a much larger clone one base away. The CDR3 region has the DNA TGCAGCGTTGGTACCCCAGGGGGCGGTCTGACCTACGAGCAGTACTTC. Residues: CSVGTPGGGLTYEQYF. The chain has TRBV29-1 and TRBJ2-7, with TRBD1 matching 8 bases. Losses at the gene ends were 4 bases for V and 2 bases for J; bases not matched to a gene: 13. The V gene's germline CDR1 is SQVTM and CDR2 ANQGSEA. CDR3 length equals 16 residues.

This clonotype came up a few times. This chain connects TRBV3-1 to TRBJ2-1; no clear D. Germline CDR1 is LGHDT and CDR2 is YNNKEL (reference sequence). The CDR3 spans 13 residues. With 0 bases removed from V and 7 bases from J, the gap between germline ends came to 7 bases. The CDR3: CASSQDQVNEQFF. Written as DNA, the CDR3 is TGTGCCAGCAGCCAAGATCAGGTTAATGAGCAGTTCTTC.

This clonotype came up many times. CDR3 amino acids: CASRPDREWDNEQFF. CDR3 sequence (DNA): TGTGCCAGCAGGCCCGACAGGGAGTGGGACAATGAGCAGTTCTTC. The chain recombines TRBV28 with TRBJ2-1, with 7 bases fitting TRBD1. This CDR3 is built from 15 residues. V trimming: 6 bases; J trimming: 5 bases; junction bases outside the gene matches: 10. From germline, CDR1 is MDHEN and CDR2 SYDVKM. Filled out from reference TRBV28 and TRBJ2-1, the complete variable domain reads DVKVTQSSRYLVKRTGEKVFLECVQDMDHENMFWYRQDPGLGLRLIYFSYDVKMKEKGDIPEGYSVSREKKERFSLILESASTNQTSMYLCASRPDREWDNEQFFGPGTRLTVL.

CDR3 protein: CASSLRGDEQFF. The CDR3 DNA sequence: TGTGCCAGCAGCTTACGGGGTGATGAGCAGTTCTTC. This chain connects TRBV2 to TRBJ2-1, with D perhaps TRBD2 (5 bases). Trimming removed 6 bases at V and 8 bases at J, with 11 bases between. Germline loops: CDR1 SNHLY, CDR2 FYNNEI. This CDR3 region has 12 residues.